This T cell receptor (beta chain) stems from a study of post-analysis software for immune sequencing data. Broader study findings: Significantly lower normalized Chao1 diversity was found in patients with multiple sclerosis relative to controls. Relative to controls, patients had about five TRBV segments at higher frequency, with TRBV5-6, TRBV5-1 and TRBV20-1 among these.

V dropped 4 bases and J dropped 7; count of bases not matched to a gene: 8. Germline values: CDR1 LGHNT, CDR2 FRNRAP. This CDR3 region has 16 residues. As concerns this clonotype: Its antigen is as yet unknown.

The TCR beta cDNA libraries contained unique molecular identifiers. A single record per CDR3 protein comes from TCRdb applying MiXCR to the PCR reads. The table includes almost 700,000 distinct CDR3 sequences, 59% detected once. Sequencing was performed on blood. The V and J genes are TRBV12-5 and TRBJ2-1; TRBD2 agrees at 12 bases. The receptor was isolated from a girl aged 2 to 10 with multiple sclerosis. DNA of the CDR3: TGTGCTAGTGGTTGGACTAGCGGGACACTCCGGAATGAGCAGTTCTTC. This codes for CASGWTSGTLRNEQFF.